This is a list of T cell receptor beta chains from one sample in a study of T cell responses to AZD1222 COVID-19 vaccine. Profiled with immunoSEQ multiplex PCR; TCRdb holds only in-frame clones, not every one. Altogether around 160,000 clones are present, 89% being singletons, with the ten largest covering around 4.9%. The sequenced sample was peripheral blood, obtained on day 0 of AZD1222 vaccination. The origin of the receptors is an adult in good health. CDR3s include the opening cysteine and the closing phenylalanine or tryptophan. The D gene is left open where the match is weak. Not every row has a clone size; where given, it reads once, few, many or a size class.

V gene: TRBV28
CDR3 length: 14
clone size: few
J gene: TRBJ1-5
D gene: NA
CDR3 DNA: TGTGCCAGCAGTTTATTTCCCGGACCCCAACCTTGGCATTTT
CDR3 protein: CASSLFPGPQPWHF

V gene: TRBV7-2
CDR3 length: 15
clone size: few
J gene: TRBJ1-2
D gene: NA
CDR3 DNA: TGTGCCAGCAGCCACCTAGGGGGGATGGACTATGGCTACACCTTC
CDR3 protein: CASSHLGGMDYGYTF

V gene: TRBV7-2
CDR3 length: 14
clone size: few
J gene: TRBJ1-2
D gene: NA
CDR3 DNA: TGTGCCAGCAGCTTATCATCAGGGTTGGATGGCTACACCTTC
CDR3 protein: CASSLSSGLDGYTF

V gene: TRBV6-5
CDR3 length: 14
clone size: NA
J gene: TRBJ2-6
D gene: NA
CDR3 DNA: TGTGCCAGCAGCGAGAGCGGTGGGGCCAACGTCCTGACTTTC
CDR3 protein: CASSESGGANVLTF

V gene: TRBV5-4
CDR3 length: 16
clone size: NA
J gene: TRBJ2-1
D gene: NA
CDR3 DNA: TGTGCCAGCAGCTTGGGTCTTTCGTCCGTATACAATGAGCAGTTCTTC
CDR3 protein: CASSLGLSSVYNEQFF

V gene: TRBV9
CDR3 length: 17
clone size: NA
J gene: TRBJ2-1
D gene: TRBD2
CDR3 DNA: TGTGCCAGCAGCGTAGTTCCCTCCAGCGGGAGGCTGGATGAGCAGTTCTTC
CDR3 protein: CASSVVPSSGRLDEQFF

V gene: TRBV4-3
CDR3 length: 16
clone size: NA
J gene: TRBJ2-1
D gene: TRBD2
CDR3 DNA: TGCGCCAGCAGCCCGCGGACTAGCGGGAGGGCCGGTGAGCAGTTCTTC
CDR3 protein: CASSPRTSGRAGEQFF

V gene: TRBV6-2/TRBV6-3
CDR3 length: 16
clone size: NA
J gene: TRBJ2-5
D gene: NA
CDR3 DNA: TGTGCCAGCAGTGCGTTGGGACGGGGAAAAAAAGAGACCCAGTACTTC
CDR3 protein: CASSALGRGKKETQYF

V gene: TRBV5-1
CDR3 length: 14
clone size: once
J gene: TRBJ1-3
D gene: TRBD1
CDR3 DNA: TGCGCCAGCACACCCGACAGGGCTGGAAACACCATATATTTT
CDR3 protein: CASTPDRAGNTIYF

V gene: TRBV5-6
CDR3 length: 15
clone size: NA
J gene: TRBJ1-2
D gene: NA
CDR3 DNA: TGTGCCAGCAGCCTATTGGGCGCGCCTAACTATGGCTACACCTTC
CDR3 protein: CASSLLGAPNYGYTF

V gene: TRBV7-2
CDR3 length: 13
clone size: NA
J gene: TRBJ1-5
D gene: NA
CDR3 DNA: TGTGCCAGCAGCTTGGGCACCCAGTGGCCCCAGCATTTT
CDR3 protein: CASSLGTQWPQHF

V gene: TRBV6-2/TRBV6-3
CDR3 length: 13
clone size: NA
J gene: TRBJ2-7
D gene: NA
CDR3 DNA: TGTGCCAGCAGTTGGGACCAAACCTACGAGCAGTACTTC
CDR3 protein: CASSWDQTYEQYF

V gene: TRBV28
CDR3 length: 20
clone size: NA
J gene: TRBJ2-3
D gene: NA
CDR3 DNA: TGTGCCAGCAGTTTCGGCGGGGGCAAGCGGGCGGTAACTAGCACAGATACGCAGTATTTT
CDR3 protein: CASSFGGGKRAVTSTDTQYF

V gene: TRBV6-5
CDR3 length: 12
clone size: NA
J gene: TRBJ1-2
D gene: NA
CDR3 DNA: TGTGCCAGCAGTAGAATAATCTTTGGCTACACCTTC
CDR3 protein: CASSRIIFGYTF

V gene: TRBV6-5
CDR3 length: 12
clone size: once
J gene: TRBJ1-2
D gene: NA
CDR3 DNA: TGTGCCAGCACGGACAGTAACTATGGCTACACCTTC
CDR3 protein: CASTDSNYGYTF

V gene: TRBV12-3/TRBV12-4
CDR3 length: 13
clone size: NA
J gene: TRBJ2-2
D gene: NA
CDR3 DNA: TGTGCCAGCAGTCCTCTTTACACCGGGGAGCTGTTTTTT
CDR3 protein: CASSPLYTGELFF

V gene: TRBV5-1
CDR3 length: 16
clone size: NA
J gene: TRBJ2-1
D gene: NA
CDR3 DNA: TGCGCCAGCAGCTCCTCTGGAGGGGGCGGCTACAATGAGCAGTTCTTC
CDR3 protein: CASSSSGGGGYNEQFF

V gene: TRBV19
CDR3 length: 14
clone size: NA
J gene: TRBJ2-7
D gene: NA
CDR3 DNA: TGTGCCAGTAGTAAGGAACAAGGCTCCTACGAGCAGTACTTC
CDR3 protein: CASSKEQGSYEQYF

V gene: TRBV5-1
CDR3 length: 14
clone size: NA
J gene: TRBJ2-2
D gene: NA
CDR3 DNA: TGCGCCAGCAGCTCAGGGGGGGACACCGGGGAGCTGTTTTTT
CDR3 protein: CASSSGGDTGELFF

V gene: TRBV2
CDR3 length: 18
clone size: NA
J gene: TRBJ2-7
D gene: NA
CDR3 DNA: TGTGCCAGCAGTGGGACTCCGGGTGCTCCAACTCCTACCTACGAGCAGTACTTC
CDR3 protein: CASSGTPGAPTPTYEQYF

V gene: TRBV3-1/TRBV3-2
CDR3 length: 14
clone size: NA
J gene: TRBJ1-1
D gene: NA
CDR3 DNA: TGTGCCAGCAGCCAACATCCCCATTCCTTTGAAGCTTTCTTT
CDR3 protein: CASSQHPHSFEAFF

V gene: TRBV28
CDR3 length: 13
clone size: NA
J gene: TRBJ1-2
D gene: TRBD1
CDR3 DNA: TGTGCCAGCAGCCTACAGGGGGCGCGGGGCTACACCTTC
CDR3 protein: CASSLQGARGYTF

V gene: TRBV7-9
CDR3 length: 13
clone size: NA
J gene: TRBJ1-2
D gene: NA
CDR3 DNA: TGTGCCAGCAGCTTATTGGGCGGTGGTGGCTACACCTTC
CDR3 protein: CASSLLGGGGYTF

V gene: TRBV5-5
CDR3 length: 13
clone size: NA
J gene: TRBJ2-7
D gene: NA
CDR3 DNA: TGTGCCAGCAGCAGCCGGGACGAGTACGAGCAGTACTTC
CDR3 protein: CASSSRDEYEQYF

V gene: TRBV5-6
CDR3 length: 14
clone size: NA
J gene: TRBJ1-4
D gene: NA
CDR3 DNA: TGTGCCAGCAGCCGCGGGACCGAAAATGAAAAACTGTTTTTT
CDR3 protein: CASSRGTENEKLFF

V gene: TRBV6-4
CDR3 length: 13
clone size: NA
J gene: TRBJ2-1
D gene: NA
CDR3 DNA: TGTGCCAGCAGTGACGGGGTGACCAATGAGCAGTTCTTC
CDR3 protein: CASSDGVTNEQFF

V gene: TRBV21-1
CDR3 length: 15
clone size: NA
J gene: TRBJ2-7
D gene: NA
CDR3 DNA: TGTGCCAGCAGCGACCGGACAGGGAGCTCCTACGAGCAGTACTTC
CDR3 protein: CASSDRTGSSYEQYF

V gene: TRBV28
CDR3 length: 18
clone size: NA
J gene: TRBJ1-4
D gene: NA
CDR3 DNA: TGTGCCAGCAGTCTAGGACCCCGAGGGGCACTAACTAATGAAAAACTGTTTTTT
CDR3 protein: CASSLGPRGALTNEKLFF

V gene: TRBV19
CDR3 length: 18
clone size: NA
J gene: TRBJ2-1
D gene: NA
CDR3 DNA: TGTGCCAGTAGTATAGAGGTTGGTAGCGGTACCTCCTACAATGAGCAGTTCTTC
CDR3 protein: CASSIEVGSGTSYNEQFF

V gene: TRBV4-3
CDR3 length: 12
clone size: NA
J gene: TRBJ2-2
D gene: TRBD1
CDR3 DNA: TGCGCCAGCAGCCAGGGACAGCGAGAGCTGTTTTTT
CDR3 protein: CASSQGQRELFF

V gene: TRBV6-5
CDR3 length: 15
clone size: NA
J gene: TRBJ2-4
D gene: TRBD2
CDR3 DNA: TGTGCCAGCAGTACACCCCTAGCGGGAGGAAACATTCAGTACTTC
CDR3 protein: CASSTPLAGGNIQYF

V gene: TRBV7-9
CDR3 length: 16
clone size: few
J gene: TRBJ1-2
D gene: TRBD1
CDR3 DNA: TGTGCCAGCAGCTTAAGGTTTGACGGACAGGGGGATGGCTACACCTTC
CDR3 protein: CASSLRFDGQGDGYTF

V gene: TRBV7-3
CDR3 length: 14
clone size: once
J gene: TRBJ2-7
D gene: NA
CDR3 DNA: TGTGCCAGCAGCTCCCGTTATGGACTCTACGAGCAGTACTTC
CDR3 protein: CASSSRYGLYEQYF

V gene: TRBV5-6
CDR3 length: 14
clone size: once
J gene: TRBJ2-7
D gene: TRBD1
CDR3 DNA: TGTGCCAGCAGAAATTGGGGGACAGAAGACGAGCAGTACTTC
CDR3 protein: CASRNWGTEDEQYF

V gene: TRBV6-5
CDR3 length: 16
clone size: NA
J gene: TRBJ1-6
D gene: NA
CDR3 DNA: TGTGCCAGCAGTTCTCAGCTAGGCGCCTCCTCTTCACCCCTCCACTTT
CDR3 protein: CASSSQLGASSSPLHF

V gene: TRBV9
CDR3 length: 16
clone size: NA
J gene: TRBJ1-1
D gene: TRBD1
CDR3 DNA: TGTGCCAGCAGCGTAGCGCCCCGGACAGGGAACACTGAAGCTTTCTTT
CDR3 protein: CASSVAPRTGNTEAFF

V gene: TRBV27
CDR3 length: 16
clone size: NA
J gene: TRBJ2-7
D gene: TRBD2
CDR3 DNA: TGTGCCAGCAGTTTTCAGACTAGCGGGAGGAGGTTCGGGCAGTACTTC
CDR3 protein: CASSFQTSGRRFGQYF

V gene: TRBV9
CDR3 length: 15
clone size: NA
J gene: TRBJ1-3
D gene: NA
CDR3 DNA: TGTGCCAGCAGCGTAGGCCCAGGCTCTGGAAACACCATATATTTT
CDR3 protein: CASSVGPGSGNTIYF

V gene: TRBV19
CDR3 length: 14
clone size: NA
J gene: TRBJ2-2
D gene: NA
CDR3 DNA: TGTGCCAGTAGTATAGAGAGTCACACCGGGGAGCTGTTTTTT
CDR3 protein: CASSIESHTGELFF

V gene: TRBV5-1
CDR3 length: 14
clone size: NA
J gene: TRBJ2-1
D gene: TRBD2
CDR3 DNA: TGCGCCAGCGGAATAGCGGGAGGGTCGAATGAGCAGTTCTTC
CDR3 protein: CASGIAGGSNEQFF